This TCR beta chain was obtained from a study of T cell responses to AZD1222 COVID-19 vaccine. Study context: Samples with a second dose at about 4 or about 12 weeks were pooled together.

Remarks on this clone: The antigen remains unidentified.

Study-wide points: Females outnumbered males among donors, who were mostly white British; clonal diversity was possibly underestimated. Just a handful of people given AZD1222 tested seropositive at baseline. A reported finding is that nearly half of spike-specific TCRs target unmutated variant regions.

Sequencing was performed with immunoSEQ multiplex PCR; in TCRdb, only in-frame clones are kept and a portion is missing. The sample carries some 160,000 clones, around 90% recorded once. This CDR3 has 13 residues. V lost 2 bases and J 3 bases, leaving 7 bases between the germline ends. Germline V CDR1 and CDR2: SGHTA, FQGTGA. The chain is built from TRBV7-3 and TRBJ2-5; D is unresolved. Sequencing used peripheral blood, obtained on day 0 of AZD1222 vaccination. The TCR was taken from an adult in good health. CDR3 loop: CASSLAREETQYF. The CDR3 DNA follows: TGTGCCAGCAGCTTAGCTAGAGAAGAGACCCAGTACTTC.